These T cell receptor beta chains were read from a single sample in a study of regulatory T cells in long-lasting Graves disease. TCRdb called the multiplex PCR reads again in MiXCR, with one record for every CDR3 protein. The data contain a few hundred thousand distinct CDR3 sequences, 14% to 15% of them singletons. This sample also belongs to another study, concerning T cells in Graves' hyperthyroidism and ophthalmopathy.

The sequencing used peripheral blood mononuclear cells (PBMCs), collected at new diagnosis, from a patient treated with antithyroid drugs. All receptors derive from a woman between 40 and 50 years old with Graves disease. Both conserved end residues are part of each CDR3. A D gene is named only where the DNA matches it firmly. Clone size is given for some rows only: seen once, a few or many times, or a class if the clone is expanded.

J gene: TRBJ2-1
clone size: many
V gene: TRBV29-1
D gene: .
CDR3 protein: CSVEFYQHSNEQFF
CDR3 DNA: TGCAGCGTTGAATTCTACCAGCACAGCAATGAGCAGTTCTTC

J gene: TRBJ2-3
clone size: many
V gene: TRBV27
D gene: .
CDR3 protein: CASSFAGHPTDTQYF
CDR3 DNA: TGTGCCAGCAGTTTTGCAGGACATCCCACAGATACGCAGTATTTT

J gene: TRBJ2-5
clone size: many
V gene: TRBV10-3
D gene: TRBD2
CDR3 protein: CAISSGTSGRVETQYF
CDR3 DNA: TGTGCCATCAGTTCCGGGACTAGCGGGAGGGTAGAGACCCAGTACTTC

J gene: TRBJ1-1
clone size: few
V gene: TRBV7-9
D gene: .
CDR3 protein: CASSLVKSGNTEAFF
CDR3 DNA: TGTGCCAGCAGCTTAGTGAAGTCCGGGAACACTGAAGCTTTCTTT

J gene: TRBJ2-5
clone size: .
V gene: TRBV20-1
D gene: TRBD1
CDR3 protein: CSARGQGVRETQYF
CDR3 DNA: TGCAGTGCTAGGGGACAGGGGGTTCGGGAGACCCAGTACTTC

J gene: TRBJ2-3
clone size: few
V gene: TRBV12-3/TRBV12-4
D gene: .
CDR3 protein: CASTRRGDTQYF
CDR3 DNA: TGTGCCAGCACCCGAAGGGGAGATACGCAGTATTTT

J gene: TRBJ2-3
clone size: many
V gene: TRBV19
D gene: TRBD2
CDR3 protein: CASSGTRSSTDTQYF
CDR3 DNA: TGTGCCAGTAGCGGGACTAGATCTAGCACAGATACGCAGTATTTT

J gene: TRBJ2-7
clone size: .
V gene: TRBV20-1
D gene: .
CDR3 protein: CSAREPTHGYEQYF
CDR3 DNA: TGCAGTGCTAGAGAGCCTACCCACGGTTACGAGCAGTACTTC

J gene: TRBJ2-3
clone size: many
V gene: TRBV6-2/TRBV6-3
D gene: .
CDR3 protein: CASSSGTHPSTDTQYF
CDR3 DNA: TGTGCCAGCAGTTCAGGGACACACCCCTCCACAGATACGCAGTATTTT

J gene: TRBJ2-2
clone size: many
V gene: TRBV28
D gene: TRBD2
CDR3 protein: CASSFPLAGGRTGELFF
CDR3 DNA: TGTGCCAGCAGTTTTCCGTTAGCGGGAGGTCGGACCGGGGAGCTGTTTTTT

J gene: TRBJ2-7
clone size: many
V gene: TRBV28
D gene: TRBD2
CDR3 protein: CASSPQISGAAEQYF
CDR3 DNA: TGTGCCAGCAGTCCACAAATTAGCGGGGCCGCAGAGCAGTACTTC

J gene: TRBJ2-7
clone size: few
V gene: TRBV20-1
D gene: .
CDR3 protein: CSAGTGDSYEQYF
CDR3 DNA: TGCAGTGCAGGGACCGGAGACAGCTACGAGCAGTACTTC

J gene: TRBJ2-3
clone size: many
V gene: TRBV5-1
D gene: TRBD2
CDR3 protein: CASSLVSGASTDTQYF
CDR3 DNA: TGCGCCAGCAGCTTGGTTAGCGGGGCTAGCACAGATACGCAGTATTTT

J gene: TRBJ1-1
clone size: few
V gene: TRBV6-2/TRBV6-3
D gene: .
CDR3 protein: CASSYSNGGVTEAFF
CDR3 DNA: TGTGCCAGCAGTTACTCTAACGGCGGGGTCACTGAAGCTTTCTTT

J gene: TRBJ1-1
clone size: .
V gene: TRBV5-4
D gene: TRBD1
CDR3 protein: CASSFTGGENTEAFF
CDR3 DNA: TGTGCCAGCAGCTTCACAGGGGGCGAGAACACTGAAGCTTTCTTT

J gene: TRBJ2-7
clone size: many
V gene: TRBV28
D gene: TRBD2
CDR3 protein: CASSLPQRETSYEQYF
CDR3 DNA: TGTGCCAGCAGTTTGCCGCAGCGGGAAACCTCCTACGAGCAGTACTTC

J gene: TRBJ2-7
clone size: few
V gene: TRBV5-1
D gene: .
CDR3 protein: CASSLHPGNEQYF
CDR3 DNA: TGCGCCAGCAGCTTGCACCCGGGCAACGAGCAGTACTTC

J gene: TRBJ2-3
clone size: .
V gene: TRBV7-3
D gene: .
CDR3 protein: CASSHTGQSTDTQYF
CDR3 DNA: TGTGCCAGCAGCCATACAGGACAGAGCACAGATACGCAGTATTTT

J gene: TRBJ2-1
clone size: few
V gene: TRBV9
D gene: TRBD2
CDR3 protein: CASSGASGRDEQFF
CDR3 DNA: TGTGCCAGCAGCGGGGCTAGCGGGAGGGATGAGCAGTTCTTC

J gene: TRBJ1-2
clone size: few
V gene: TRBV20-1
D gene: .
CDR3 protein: CSARERVSSLGYYGYTF
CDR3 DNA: TGCAGTGCTAGAGAGAGGGTTTCGTCTCTCGGGTACTATGGCTACACCTTC

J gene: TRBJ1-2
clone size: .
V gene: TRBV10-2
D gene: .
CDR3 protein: CASSVAAVGRGYTF
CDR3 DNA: TGCGCCAGCAGTGTGGCGGCAGTGGGACGGGGCTACACCTTC

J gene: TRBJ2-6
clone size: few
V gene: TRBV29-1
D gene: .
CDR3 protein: CSVGGMGGSTGANVLTF
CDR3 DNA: TGCAGCGTTGGGGGAATGGGGGGCTCTACGGGGGCCAACGTCCTGACTTTC

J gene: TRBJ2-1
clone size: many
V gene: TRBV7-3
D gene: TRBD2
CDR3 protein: CAVTSGRIWVGSYNEQFF
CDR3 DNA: TGTGCCGTAACTAGCGGGAGGATTTGGGTAGGTTCCTACAATGAGCAGTTCTTC

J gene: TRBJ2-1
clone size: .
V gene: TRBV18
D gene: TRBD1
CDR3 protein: CASSPSTGNDEQFF
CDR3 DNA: TGTGCCAGCTCACCATCGACAGGGAACGATGAGCAGTTCTTC